The rows below give T cell receptor beta chains drawn from one sample of a study of T cells in Graves' hyperthyroidism and ophthalmopathy. TCRdb re-derived calls from the multiplex PCR reads in MiXCR, one entry per CDR3 protein. The sample consists of some 210,000 distinct CDR3 sequences, 17% of them appearing once. The sequencing sample was made of blood. Receptor source: a man aged 50 or older with Graves' hyperthyroidism. Each CDR3 is given with its conserved first and last residue. D genes are given only for firm matches. For some rows the clone size is stated as once, few or many, or as a class when expanded; others skip it.

cdr3_aa cdr3_nt d_call clone_size j_call v_call
CASSPNRGSTRTGELFF TGTGCCAGCTCACCAAACAGGGGGTCGACGAGAACCGGGGAGCTGTTTTTT TRBD1 - TRBJ2-2 TRBV18
CASSLDSGVDYGYTF TGTGCCAGCAGCTTGGACAGTGGGGTGGACTATGGCTACACCTTC - - TRBJ1-2 TRBV7-8
CASNQQLAAYEQYF TGCGCCAGCAACCAGCAACTAGCGGCATACGAGCAGTACTTC TRBD2 - TRBJ2-7 TRBV4-1
CSARSPGVDEQYF TGCAGTGCTAGATCCCCAGGGGTCGACGAGCAGTACTTC - - TRBJ2-7 TRBV20-1
CASSSNRDRGRYTF TGTGCCAGCAGCTCTAACCGGGACAGGGGCCGGTACACCTTC TRBD1 - TRBJ1-2 TRBV6-1
CAIRIKSPGLAVTDTQYF TGTGCCATCAGGATAAAAAGCCCGGGACTAGCGGTCACAGATACGCAGTATTTT TRBD2 many TRBJ2-3 TRBV10-3
CASSSLLDTEAFF TGTGCCAGCAGCTCGCTATTGGACACTGAAGCTTTCTTT - many TRBJ1-1 TRBV7-6
CSAISPGGADNEQFF TGCAGTGCCATTTCCCCCGGCGGAGCTGACAATGAGCAGTTCTTC - many TRBJ2-1 TRBV20-1
CASSFGPPGQGSYGYTF TGTGCCAGCAGCTTTGGCCCCCCCGGACAGGGAAGCTATGGCTACACCTTC TRBD1 many TRBJ1-2 TRBV11-2
CASSERDSPVYGYTF TGTGCCAGCAGCGAGAGGGACAGTCCAGTCTATGGCTACACCTTC TRBD1 many TRBJ1-2 TRBV9
CSVQGSSGNTIYF TGCAGCGTTCAGGGAAGCTCTGGAAACACCATATATTTT - - TRBJ1-3 TRBV29-1
CASSERLAGDYNEQFF TGTGCCAGCAGCGAAAGACTAGCGGGAGACTACAATGAGCAGTTCTTC TRBD2 many TRBJ2-1 TRBV7-8
CASGVGDTQYF TGTGCTAGTGGCGTGGGGGATACGCAGTATTTT - - TRBJ2-3 TRBV12-5
CASSPRTGDLSGNTIYF TGTGCCAGCTCACCAAGAACAGGGGATCTCTCTGGAAACACCATATATTTT TRBD1 - TRBJ1-3 TRBV18
CASSQRLAGSTDTQYF TGTGCCAGCAGCCAGCGACTAGCGGGAAGCACAGATACGCAGTATTTT TRBD2 - TRBJ2-3 TRBV14
CASSLSPRGQDEQYF TGTGCCAGCAGTTTAAGCCCCAGGGGGCAGGACGAGCAGTACTTC TRBD1 many TRBJ2-7 TRBV12-3/TRBV12-4
CASSETGAGSPLHF TGTGCCAGCAGCGAGACAGGGGCAGGTTCACCCCTCCACTTT TRBD1 - TRBJ1-6 TRBV25-1
CASSEDAGGYNEQFF TGTGCCAGCAGTGAAGACGCGGGAGGGTACAATGAGCAGTTCTTC TRBD2 few TRBJ2-1 TRBV6-1
CASSFAGDYNEQFF TGTGCCAGCAGCTTCGCAGGGGATTACAATGAGCAGTTCTTC - many TRBJ2-1 TRBV11-1
CASSASGRVGEQFF TGTGCCAGCAGTGCGTCAGGGCGAGTTGGTGAGCAGTTCTTC - many TRBJ2-1 TRBV2
CASSYPVDRAGYTF TGTGCCAGCAGTTACCCCGTGGACAGGGCTGGCTACACCTTC TRBD1 - TRBJ1-2 TRBV6-9
CASSLRGQGLEQYF TGTGCCAGCAGCTTGCGCGGGCAGGGGCTCGAGCAGTACTTC - many TRBJ2-7 TRBV11-2
CASSRMVYGETQYF TGTGCCAGCAGTAGAATGGTATACGGGGAGACCCAGTACTTC - many TRBJ2-5 TRBV12-3/TRBV12-4
CASSPGLAGVGELFF TGTGCCAGCAGCCCCGGACTAGCGGGAGTCGGGGAGCTGTTTTTT TRBD2 many TRBJ2-2 TRBV12-3/TRBV12-4